The entry that follows covers one T cell receptor (beta chain) sequence. Relative to the germline gene, one junction end is altered; a read error may explain this. The data are from a study of T cells in Graves' hyperthyroidism and ophthalmopathy. RNA transcripts were the template for amplifying TCR beta CDR3 regions. The HTBI primer set served for first-round RT-PCR of the TCR CDR3. Each CDR3 protein gets one entry after TCRdb re-called the multiplex PCR reads with MiXCR. The sample shows more than 300,000 distinct CDR3 sequences, roughly 18% of them seen only once. The CDR3 is made up of 17 amino acids. Germline V gene lookup returns CDR1 DFQATT and CDR2 SNEGSKA (reference sequence).

The chain uses TRBV20-1 and TRBJ2-3; perhaps TRBD1 as D (6 bases). The source of this sequence is a man younger than 35 with Graves' ophthalmopathy. Sequencing was carried out using blood. The CDR3 bases are TGCGGTGCTAGAGACCTCCACAGGGCCGCTAGCACAGATACGCAGTATTTT. This encodes CGARDLHRAASTDTQYF.